Listed below are T cell receptor beta chains from one sample, sequenced in a study of cytomegalovirus exposure and HLA in healthy donors. TCRdb keeps only in-frame clones here, not all; method: immunoSEQ multiplex PCR. The sample lists 200,000 or so clones; approximately 88% were seen once. The material sequenced was PBMCs. The receptors shown here come from a boy aged 10-17 years in good health and CMV-seronegative. Both conserved end residues are part of each CDR3. A D gene is named only where the DNA matches it firmly. Clone size is shown for a subset of rows, as once, few, many or a class of expanded clone.

D,size,V,J,DNA,CDR3
TRBD2,NA,TRBV2,TRBJ2-1,TGTGCCAGCAGTGTCACCGGGACTAGCTCCTACAATGAGCAGTTCTTC,CASSVTGTSSYNEQFF
TRBD1,NA,TRBV5-1,TRBJ2-2,TGCGCCAGCAGCTTGGAAACAGGGGGAAGGGCCGGGGAGCTGTTTTTT,CASSLETGGRAGELFF
NA,NA,TRBV2,TRBJ1-2,TGTGCCAGCAGTGCGACGACAGTCAACTATGGCTACACCTTC,CASSATTVNYGYTF
NA,NA,TRBV7-8,TRBJ2-7,TGTGCCAGCACCCTCCTAGGGAGCTCCGACGAGCAGTACTTC,CASTLLGSSDEQYF
NA,NA,TRBV5-4,TRBJ1-4,TGTGCCAGCAGCTTGGACCCTTTATGGAGTAGTGAAAAACTGTTTTTT,CASSLDPLWSSEKLFF
NA,NA,TRBV6-5,TRBJ1-6,TGTGCCAGCAGCTTCCTACAGGGAAAAAACTCACCCCTCCACTTT,CASSFLQGKNSPLHF
NA,NA,TRBV11-3,TRBJ2-7,TGTGCCAGCAGCTCAGGCAACTCCTACGAGCAGTACTTC,CASSSGNSYEQYF
TRBD2,NA,TRBV4-1,TRBJ2-1,TGCGCCAGCAGCCAGCCTAGCGGGATCGAGGAGCAGTTCTTC,CASSQPSGIEEQFF
TRBD2,NA,TRBV7-3,TRBJ2-5,TGTGCCAGCTCCCCGGGGGTGGGACTAGCGGACCAAGAGACCCAGTACTTC,CASSPGVGLADQETQYF
NA,NA,TRBV30,TRBJ1-2,TGTGCCTGGGACAGCCTTAACTATGGCTACACCTTC,CAWDSLNYGYTF
NA,NA,TRBV10-1,TRBJ1-1,TGCGCCAGCAGTGAGGCGTTGGGGCACACTGAAGCTTTCTTT,CASSEALGHTEAFF
NA,NA,TRBV4-3,TRBJ1-4,TGCGCCAGCAGCCAAGATTACGGGGGGGGTGAAAAACTGTTTTTT,CASSQDYGGGEKLFF
TRBD1,NA,TRBV6-5,TRBJ2-2,TGTGTAGCATCCCAGGGGGCTACCGGGGAGCTGTTTTTT,CVASQGATGELFF
NA,NA,TRBV9,TRBJ2-1,TGTGCCAGCAGCGTTTATCCCAATGAGCAGTTCTTC,CASSVYPNEQFF
TRBD2,NA,TRBV19,TRBJ2-7,TGTGCCAGTAGTATAGGCGCTAGCGGGAAGACCTACGAGCAGTACTTC,CASSIGASGKTYEQYF
NA,NA,TRBV19,TRBJ2-5,TGTGCCAGTAGTACCGGACTGCAAGAGACCCAGTACTTC,CASSTGLQETQYF
NA,NA,TRBV5-1,TRBJ1-4,TGCGCCAGCAGCTTGGATGGGCTCCATGAAAAACTGTTTTTT,CASSLDGLHEKLFF
TRBD2,NA,TRBV7-8,TRBJ2-7,TGTGCCAGCAGCGGTGGATTCGGGGGGGCCTACGAGCAGTACTTC,CASSGGFGGAYEQYF
NA,NA,TRBV30,TRBJ1-6,TGTGCCTGGAGTGTGGATCGTTCTCGGGGAGCTTCACCCCTCCACTTT,CAWSVDRSRGASPLHF
NA,NA,TRBV25-1,TRBJ1-5,TGTGCCAGCAGTGAGGGGGGGAGCAATCAGCCCCAGCATTTT,CASSEGGSNQPQHF
NA,NA,TRBV9,TRBJ1-2,TGTGCCAGCAGCGTAGCCTCGGAGGGCTACACCTTC,CASSVASEGYTF
TRBD1,NA,TRBV11-3,TRBJ1-1,TGTGCCAGTTCCATCCAGGGGGATACTGAAGCTTTCTTT,CASSIQGDTEAFF
TRBD1,NA,TRBV6-6,TRBJ1-2,TGTGCCAGCAGCCGAGGGACAGGGAATGGCTACACCTTC,CASSRGTGNGYTF
TRBD2,NA,TRBV11-2,TRBJ2-1,TGTGCCAGCAGCTCGTTAGCGGGGGGGCCATACGAGCAGTTCTTC,CASSSLAGGPYEQFF
TRBD2,NA,TRBV18,TRBJ2-2,TGTGCCAGCTCCCTGAAGACTAGCGGGGAGAACACCGGGGAGCTGTTTTTT,CASSLKTSGENTGELFF
TRBD1,once,TRBV11-1,TRBJ2-1,TGTGCCAGCGAGGACAGGGGCCGGATAAATGAGCAGTTCTTC,CASEDRGRINEQFF
NA,NA,TRBV27,TRBJ2-5,TGTGCCAGCAGTTTGCAGACAGACCAAGAGACCCAGTACTTC,CASSLQTDQETQYF
TRBD1,NA,TRBV6-6,TRBJ2-5,TGTGCCAGCAGTTACTCTACAGGGGCCGAGACCCAGTACTTC,CASSYSTGAETQYF
TRBD1,NA,TRBV9,TRBJ1-4,TGTGCCAGCAGCGCTCTGGGGACAGGGGGTGAAAAACTGTTTTTT,CASSALGTGGEKLFF
TRBD1,NA,TRBV29-1,TRBJ1-1,TGCAGCGTCTTTAAGGGGGCCCTACGGGGCACTGAAGCTTTCTTT,CSVFKGALRGTEAFF
NA,once,TRBV11-2,TRBJ2-7,TGTGCCAGCAGAGGGATCCGAGGGGGTGCCCTCTCCTACGAGCAGTACTTC,CASRGIRGGALSYEQYF
NA,NA,TRBV6-6,TRBJ2-2,TGTGCCAGCAGCCGCGGGACTGGCACCGGGGAGCTGTTTTTT,CASSRGTGTGELFF
NA,NA,TRBV7-9,TRBJ1-2,TGTGCCAGCAGCCAACAGACAGGTGAGGATGGCTACACCTTC,CASSQQTGEDGYTF
TRBD1,NA,TRBV15,TRBJ1-4,TGTGCCACCAGCAGAGACAGGGGGTGGACTGAAAAACTGTTTTTT,CATSRDRGWTEKLFF
TRBD1,NA,TRBV7-9,TRBJ2-7,TGTGCCAGCAGCAAATCGGACAGGGCCGGCTACAAGCAGTACTTC,CASSKSDRAGYKQYF
TRBD1,NA,TRBV10-3,TRBJ1-4,TGTGCCATCAGCCGGGACAGGGAGAATGAAAAACTGTTTTTT,CAISRDRENEKLFF
NA,NA,TRBV9,TRBJ2-7,TGTGCCAGCAGCGTAGTTGGTAGCGCCTACGAGCAGTACTTC,CASSVVGSAYEQYF
NA,once,TRBV29-1,TRBJ2-3,TGCAGCGTTGTATCCCGACAGCGTAGCACAGATACGCAGTATTTT,CSVVSRQRSTDTQYF
TRBD2,NA,TRBV6-5,TRBJ2-5,TGTGCCAGCAATCAGCGGGGGGGAGTGGAGACCCAGTACTTC,CASNQRGGVETQYF
NA,NA,TRBV5-8,TRBJ1-5,TGTGCCAGCAGCTCGGGAAAAACTAGCAATCAGCCCCAGCATTTT,CASSSGKTSNQPQHF
NA,NA,TRBV29-1,TRBJ1-2,TGCAGCGTTGACGGGGGGGGGTTACATGGCTACACCTTC,CSVDGGGLHGYTF
NA,NA,TRBV30,TRBJ1-2,TGTGCCTGGAGGGCTCGGGAGGGGGTTAACTATGGCTACACCTTC,CAWRAREGVNYGYTF
TRBD1,NA,TRBV7-8,TRBJ2-2,TGTGCCAGCAGTTTATCCCACAGGGGGACGAACACCGGGGAGCTGTTTTTT,CASSLSHRGTNTGELFF
TRBD2,NA,TRBV9,TRBJ2-7,TGTGCCAGCAGCGTGACGACTAGCGGGAGGGCGGGTGAGCAGTACTTC,CASSVTTSGRAGEQYF
NA,NA,TRBV6-5,TRBJ1-2,TGTGCCAGCAGCTGGAGTTCGACGGGAGGCTACACCTTC,CASSWSSTGGYTF
NA,NA,TRBV11-2,TRBJ2-4,TGTGCCAGCAGCTTAGATTTGGAGAGTGGCAGCCGACGGGGCATTCAGTACTTC,CASSLDLESGSRRGIQYF
TRBD2,NA,TRBV2,TRBJ2-1,TGTGCCAGCCCTCTACTAGCGGGGGGGACCTCCTACAATGAGCAGTTCTTC,CASPLLAGGTSYNEQFF
NA,NA,TRBV28,TRBJ1-2,TGTGCCAGCAGTATATCAGTGGCTAACTATGGCTACACCTTC,CASSISVANYGYTF
NA,NA,TRBV7-9,TRBJ1-1,TGTGCCAGCAGACCTGCAGGAGGGTGGACTGAAGCTTTCTTT,CASRPAGGWTEAFF
NA,NA,TRBV5-1,TRBJ2-1,TGCGCCAGCAGCTCGGGACACTACAATGAGCAGTTCTTC,CASSSGHYNEQFF